Listed below are T cell receptor beta chains from one sample, sequenced in a study of blood T cell repertoires in COVID-19. The table came from immunoSEQ multiplex PCR; TCRdb's copy has only in-frame clones and leaves some out. The data hold tens of thousands of clones, with about 85% observed a single time. What was sequenced was peripheral blood. These receptors all come from a man aged 55 to 70 with acute or convalescent COVID-19. Both conserved end residues are part of each CDR3. D genes are given only for firm matches. Clone sizes are given selectively: once, few, many, or a class where the clone is expanded.

d_call	j_call	v_call	clone_size	cdr3_aa	cdr3_nt
TRBD1	TRBJ1-6	TRBV7-8	few	CASSLATGGESPLHF	TGTGCCAGCAGCTTAGCAACAGGGGGTGAGTCACCCCTCCACTTT
-	TRBJ2-7	TRBV6-5	-	CATTSRGQGGYEQYF	TGTGCCACCACCTCTAGGGGGCAGGGGGGCTACGAGCAGTACTTC
-	TRBJ2-7	TRBV7-8	-	CASSPSGGTYEQYF	TGTGCCAGCAGCCCATCTGGAGGGACCTACGAGCAGTACTTC
-	TRBJ2-7	TRBV5-1	few	CASSSDSYEQYF	TGCGCCAGCAGCTCGGACAGTTACGAGCAGTACTTC
TRBD1	TRBJ1-2	TRBV4-3	-	CASSQDRVSEGASDRTF	TGCGCCAGCAGCCAAGATCGGGTTTCAGAGGGGGCCTCCGATAGGACCTTC
-	TRBJ1-2	TRBV7-8	-	CASSLVFGGEGYTF	TGTGCCAGCAGCTTGGTTTTTGGGGGGGAGGGCTACACCTTC
TRBD1	TRBJ1-5	TRBV6-1	-	CASSETPTGAMMSPQHF	TGTGCCAGCAGTGAAACCCCTACAGGGGCCATGATGTCGCCCCAGCATTTT
-	TRBJ1-1	TRBV11-3	-	CASSFSSNTEAFF	TGTGCCAGCAGCTTCTCCTCGAACACTGAAGCTTTCTTT
TRBD1	TRBJ1-2	TRBV7-6	-	CASSEQQGKGYTF	TGTGCCAGCAGCGAACAACAGGGGAAGGGCTACACCTTC
-	TRBJ1-2	TRBV30	-	CAWNNGGAGYGYTF	TGTGCCTGGAATAATGGCGGGGCGGGCTATGGCTACACCTTC
-	TRBJ1-6	TRBV9	-	CASSVEYDNNSPLHF	TGTGCCAGCAGCGTAGAGTATGACAATAATTCACCCCTCCACTTT
-	TRBJ2-1	TRBV10-2	once	CASSVGQVRVEQFF	TGCGCCAGCAGTGTGGGACAAGTCCGTGTTGAGCAGTTCTTC
-	TRBJ1-2	TRBV3-1/TRBV3-2	-	CASSVAAKILKYGYTF	TGTGCCAGCAGCGTCGCGGCCAAAATTCTTAAATATGGCTACACCTTC
-	TRBJ1-2	TRBV9	-	CASSVGGGRNYGYTF	TGTGCCAGCAGCGTAGGGGGGGGCCGTAACTATGGCTACACCTTC
TRBD1	TRBJ1-5	TRBV19	-	CASSDRVKRQPQHF	TGTGCCAGTAGCGACAGGGTTAAGCGTCAGCCCCAGCATTTT
TRBD1	TRBJ1-2	TRBV4-1	-	CASSQSRDSPRGYTF	TGCGCCAGCAGCCAATCTAGGGACAGTCCTCGGGGCTACACCTTC
-	TRBJ2-1	TRBV6-5	-	CASRRQGGNEQFF	TGTGCCAGCAGGAGACAAGGAGGAAATGAGCAGTTCTTC
-	TRBJ1-5	TRBV6-5	-	CASSPAGAGQPQHF	TGTGCCAGCAGTCCCGCGGGGGCGGGCCAGCCCCAGCATTTT
-	TRBJ1-1	TRBV30	-	CAWSTSKTGRLNTEAFF	TGTGCCTGGAGTACCTCAAAGACCGGGAGGCTAAACACTGAAGCTTTCTTT
-	TRBJ2-1	TRBV10-2	-	CASRSQGSSYNEQFF	TGCGCCAGCAGATCCCAGGGGAGCTCCTACAATGAGCAGTTCTTC
-	TRBJ1-6	TRBV12-3/TRBV12-4	-	CASSGAGNSPLHF	TGTGCCAGCAGCGGCGCAGGTAATTCACCCCTCCACTTT
TRBD1	TRBJ1-1	TRBV9	-	CASSVEGRGEAFF	TGTGCCAGCAGCGTAGAGGGCAGGGGGGAAGCTTTCTTT
-	TRBJ1-1	TRBV5-1	-	CASRVGGGDTEAFF	TGCGCCAGCAGGGTCGGCGGAGGGGACACTGAAGCTTTCTTT
TRBD1	TRBJ1-6	TRBV6-5	-	CASSSGDRANSPLHF	TGTGCCAGCAGTTCCGGGGACAGGGCGAATTCACCCCTCCACTTT
TRBD2	TRBJ2-5	TRBV14	-	CASSQEKVGLERGETQYF	TGTGCCAGCAGCCAAGAAAAAGTCGGGCTGGAGCGGGGGGAGACCCAGTACTTC
TRBD1	TRBJ2-7	TRBV4-1	-	CASSQVGQGAYEQYF	TGCGCCAGCAGCCAAGTCGGACAGGGGGCCTACGAGCAGTACTTC
-	TRBJ1-1	TRBV19	few	CASSRGGTGAFF	TGTGCCAGTAGTAGGGGAGGAACTGGGGCTTTCTTT
-	TRBJ1-1	TRBV5-5	-	CATGNPNTEAFF	TGTGCCACAGGGAATCCGAACACTGAAGCTTTCTTT
-	TRBJ1-5	TRBV6-5	-	CASSYGRNNQPQHF	TGTGCCAGCAGTTACGGCAGGAACAATCAGCCCCAGCATTTT
-	TRBJ1-2	TRBV9	-	CASTGDRYTF	TGTGCCAGCACTGGAGATCGCTACACCTTC
-	TRBJ1-2	TRBV2	-	CASNYRVYGYTF	TGTGCCAGCAATTACAGGGTATATGGCTACACCTTC
TRBD1	TRBJ1-2	TRBV4-1	-	CASSQTGGARGYTF	TGCGCCAGCAGCCAAACAGGGGGCGCGCGGGGCTACACCTTC
-	TRBJ1-2	TRBV19	-	CASSIGLEQAYGYTF	TGTGCCAGTAGTATCGGTTTGGAACAGGCCTATGGCTACACCTTC
-	TRBJ2-2	TRBV7-8	-	CASSLVGGIRNTGELFF	TGTGCCAGCAGCTTAGTAGGCGGGATCAGAAACACCGGGGAGCTGTTTTTT
TRBD2	TRBJ2-1	TRBV6-4	once	CASSPVAGGPGEQFF	TGTGCCAGCAGCCCCGTGGCGGGGGGGCCGGGTGAGCAGTTCTTC
-	TRBJ1-1	TRBV6-2/TRBV6-3	-	CASSLRGTEAFF	TGTGCCAGCAGTCTCCGGGGAACTGAAGCTTTCTTT
-	TRBJ2-7	TRBV5-4	-	CASTRDSNSYEQYF	TGTGCCAGCACCCGGGACTCAAACTCCTACGAGCAGTACTTC
TRBD2	TRBJ2-5	TRBV18	-	CASSPSLARQETQYF	TGTGCCAGCTCGCCCTCACTAGCGCGGCAAGAGACCCAGTACTTC
-	TRBJ2-5	TRBV7-2	-	CASSPLSRRETQYF	TGTGCCAGCAGCCCTTTGTCTAGGCGGGAGACCCAGTACTTC
TRBD1	TRBJ1-1	TRBV7-9	-	CASSPDAGGYTEAFF	TGTGCCAGCAGCCCCGATGCAGGGGGTTACACTGAAGCTTTCTTT
-	TRBJ1-5	TRBV5-4	-	CASSMGGRDTGQPQHF	TGTGCCAGCAGCATGGGGGGTCGGGACACCGGTCAGCCCCAGCATTTT
-	TRBJ2-7	TRBV5-6	-	CASTLWGTDGSYEQYF	TGTGCCAGCACCTTGTGGGGGACTGACGGGTCCTACGAGCAGTACTTC
TRBD1	TRBJ1-6	TRBV5-1	-	CASSSQGASPNSPLHF	TGCGCCAGCAGCTCTCAGGGGGCGAGTCCAAATTCACCCCTCCACTTT
-	TRBJ1-1	TRBV14	-	CASSDLRRTEAFF	TGTGCCAGCAGTGATCTGCGGCGCACTGAAGCTTTCTTT
-	TRBJ1-4	TRBV25-1	-	CASRPTGIRDEKLFF	TGTGCCAGCAGGCCCACGGGGATTAGGGATGAAAAACTGTTTTTT
-	TRBJ1-5	TRBV30	-	CAWSGGGNQPQHF	TGTGCCTGGAGTGGGGGAGGCAATCAGCCCCAGCATTTT
-	TRBJ1-1	TRBV6-2/TRBV6-3	-	CASSYNGGSEAFF	TGTGCCAGCAGTTACAATGGGGGCTCTGAAGCTTTCTTT
-	TRBJ1-3	TRBV7-2	-	CASSLGQSSSGNTIYF	TGTGCCAGCAGCTTAGGACAGTCGAGCTCTGGAAACACCATATATTTT
-	TRBJ2-2	TRBV15	-	CATSRGYGGGNTGELFF	TGTGCCACCAGCAGAGGGTATGGCGGAGGGAACACCGGGGAGCTGTTTTTT
TRBD2	TRBJ2-1	TRBV3-1/TRBV3-2	once	CASSPVAGGMTYNEQFF	TGTGCCAGCAGCCCAGTAGCGGGGGGAATGACCTACAATGAGCAGTTCTTC